Here is one T cell receptor beta chain with its context. The sample belongs to a study of blood T cell repertoires in COVID-19. The overall study: Acute and convalescent COVID-19 samples came from the United States, Italy and Spain. PBMCs, B-cell-depleted T cells, or T cells provided the cDNA or gDNA that made up the material.

Per the germline V gene, CDR1 is SGHRS and CDR2 is YFSETQ. The ends lost 4 bases at V and 6 bases at J; junction bases unmatched: 12. The CDR3 loop spans 17 amino acids. Only in-frame clones appear in the TCRdb table, and some are missing; sequencing was by immunoSEQ multiplex PCR. The sample yields almost 350,000 clones, 85% to 90% seen once. The rearrangement joins TRBV5-1 to TRBJ2-1; 11 nucleotides agree with TRBD2. The sequenced sample consisted of PBMCs or T cells enriched from blood (not recorded which). The receptor was derived from a woman in her twenties or thirties who had been exposed to COVID-19. The CDR3 coding sequence is TGCGCCAGCAGCCGGGGGGGATGGCTAGCGGGAGGCAATGAGCAGTTCTTC. Encoded protein: CASSRGGWLAGGNEQFF.